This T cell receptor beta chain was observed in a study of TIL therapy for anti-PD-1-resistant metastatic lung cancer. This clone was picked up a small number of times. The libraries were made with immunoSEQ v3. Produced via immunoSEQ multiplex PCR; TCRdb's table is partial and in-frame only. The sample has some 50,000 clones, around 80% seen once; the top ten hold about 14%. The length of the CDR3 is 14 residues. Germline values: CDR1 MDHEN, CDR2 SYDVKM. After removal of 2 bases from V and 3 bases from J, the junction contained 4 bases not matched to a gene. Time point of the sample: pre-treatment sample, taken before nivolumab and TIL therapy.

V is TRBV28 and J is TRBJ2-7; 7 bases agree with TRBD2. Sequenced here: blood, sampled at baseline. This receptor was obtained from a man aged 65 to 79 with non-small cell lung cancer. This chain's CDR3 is CASSLAGVGYEQYF. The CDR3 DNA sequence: TGTGCCAGCAGTTTAGCGGGAGTTGGCTACGAGCAGTACTTC.